These 21 T cell receptor beta chains were all obtained from the same sample, sequenced in a study of T cells in Graves' hyperthyroidism and ophthalmopathy. TCR beta CDR3 regions were amplified from RNA transcripts. TCR CDR3 regions were first amplified by RT-PCR with HTBI primers. TCRdb re-analysed the multiplex PCR reads in MiXCR, keeping a single row per CDR3 protein. The sample consists of approximately 870,000 distinct CDR3 sequences, 35% to 40% of them appearing once. Sequenced input: blood. These TCRs come from a man between 18 and 35 years old with Graves' hyperthyroidism.

This clonotype was recorded many times. The J gene is TRBJ1-1, the V gene TRBV19; tentatively, D is TRBD1 (6 bases). The germline CDR1 and CDR2 sequences are LNHDA and SQIVND (reference sequence). Deletions cut 4 bases from V and 4 bases from J, with 16 bases between. The CDR3 has 15 amino acids. The CDR3 nucleotides read TGTGCCAGTAGTACACTCTATCAAGGGGGCACTGAAGCTTTCTTT. Translating gives CASSTLYQGGTEAFF.

This clonotype was recorded many times. This chain connects TRBV10-2 to TRBJ2-2; 7 bases agree with TRBD2. The CDR3 is made up of 16 amino acids. Germline CDR1 is WSHSY and CDR2 is SAAADI. V dropped 7 bases and J dropped 7; count of bases not matched to a gene: 15. The CDR3 loop reads CASNLGSLAKGGELFF. DNA for the CDR3: TGCGCCAGCAACCTCGGATCACTAGCGAAGGGCGGGGAGCTGTTTTTT.

This clonotype appeared many times. The chain has TRBV7-9 and TRBJ1-4, with a possible D match to TRBD1 (6 bases). Germline loops: CDR1 SEHNR, CDR2 FQNEAQ (reference sequence). The CDR3 contains 15 residues. V was pared by 0 bases and J by 8 bases, with 13 bases between. The DNA for the CDR3 is TGTGCCAGCAGCTTAGCACAGGGATTGAGCGAAAAACTGTTTTTT. As protein: CASSLAQGLSEKLFF.

This clonotype was recorded many times. This chain connects TRBV29-1 to TRBJ1-1; tentative D call: TRBD1 (5 bases). The germline V gene has CDR1 SQVTM and CDR2 ANQGSEA. CDR3 length: 13 residues. V lost 5 bases and J 1 base, leaving 11 bases between the germline ends. Here the CDR3 DNA reads TGCAGCGTTCAGGGTGGAGGGAACACTGAAGCTTTCTTT. It is translated as CSVQGGGNTEAFF. Full variable domain (remainder filled in from reference TRBV29-1 and TRBJ1-1): SAVISQKPSRDICQRGTSLTIQCQVDSQVTMMFWYRQQPGQSLTLIATANQGSEATYESGFVIDKFPISRPNLTFSTLTVSNMSPEDSSIYLCSVQGGGNTEAFFGQGTRLTVV.

This clonotype was observed a few times. The chain recombines TRBV7-3 with TRBJ1-6; the D is unclear. Deletions cut 4 bases from V and 4 bases from J, with 14 bases between. Germline CDR1 SGHTA, CDR2 FQGTGA. The CDR3 has 16 residues. Written as DNA, the CDR3 is TGTGCCAGCAGCTCCCCAAGAGGCTCTTATAATTCACCCCTCCACTTT. It is translated as CASSSPRGSYNSPLHF.

V gene TRBV7-9 combines with J gene TRBJ2-2; 8 bases fit TRBD1. Unmatched junction bases numbered 5, after V lost 5 bases and J lost 6 bases. The V gene's germline CDR1 is SEHNR and CDR2 FQNEAQ (reference sequence). The CDR3 is 14 amino acids. CDR3 sequence: CASSGQGSAGELFF. For the CDR3, the DNA is TGTGCCAGCAGCGGACAGGGTTCGGCCGGGGAGCTGTTTTTT.

This clonotype was counted a single time. The chain couples TRBV10-3 to TRBJ1-2; tentatively, D is TRBD1 (5 bases). In germline, CDR1 is ENHRY, CDR2 SYGVKD. The CDR3 is 14 amino acids. Deletions cut 3 bases from V and 7 bases from J, with 15 bases between. In DNA, the CDR3 is TGTGCCATCAGTGATGACGGGGAGGGGATTGGCTACACCTTC. It is translated as CAISDDGEGIGYTF.

At least ten counts were recorded for this clonotype. The chain has TRBV2 and TRBJ2-5; perhaps D is TRBD1 or TRBD2 (5 bases each). The V end was cut by 7 bases, the J end by 5 bases, with 20 bases between. This CDR3 is built from 15 residues. Germline V gene lookup returns CDR1 SNHLY and CDR2 FYNNEI. CDR3 nucleotide sequence: TGTGCCAGCACGGCCAACAGGTGGCGAGGGGAGACCCAGTACTTC. Translation gives CASTANRWRGETQYF.

J is TRBJ2-5 and V is TRBV7-2, with D possibly matching TRBD1 (5 bases). The germline CDR1 and CDR2 sequences are SGHTA and FQGNSA. The CDR3 contains 14 residues. V lost 1 base and J lost 9, with 15 bases in between. The CDR3, as DNA: TGTGCCAGCAGCTTAGTAGGGGATAATCAGCCCCAGTACTTC. It is translated as CASSLVGDNQPQYF.

This clonotype has just a few counts. The chain joins TRBV7-6 to TRBJ2-5; perhaps TRBD2 as D (7 bases). CDR3 size: 16 residues. The germline V and J ends were trimmed by 6 bases and 5 bases, with 22 bases remaining between them. Germline CDR1 is SGHVS and CDR2 is FNYEAQ. The CDR3 DNA follows: TGTGCCAGCAGGCCCGGGGGCGGGGGCGGAGGCGAGACCCAGTACTTC. Protein sequence: CASRPGGGGGGETQYF.

Concerning this clonotype itself: Possible read error: a much larger clone is one base away. The V call is TRBV5-1, the J call TRBJ1-1, with D possibly being TRBD1 (6 bases). This CDR3 has 15 amino acids. CDR1 is SGHRS, CDR2 YFSETQ, per germline. The CDR3 bases are TGCGCCAGCGGCTTGGAACTGAGGACAGCAAGTGAAGCTTTCTTT. This sequence encodes CASGLELRTASEAFF.

This clonotype was detected only a few times. This chain connects TRBV12-3 or TRBV12-4 to TRBJ1-5; no definite D call. The ends were cut back, 4 bases at V and 6 bases at J, with 10 bases in the middle. This CDR3 has 13 residues. Written as DNA, the CDR3 is TGTGCCAGCAGTTCGTCGGGTCCTCAGCCCCAGCATTTT. Amino acids: CASSSSGPQPQHF.

About this clonotype: A junction end diverges from the germline sequence, so it may reflect a read error. This sequence joins TRBV5-1 and TRBJ1-1; D is ambiguous. This CDR3 spans 16 amino acids. CDR1 and CDR2 (germline): SGHRS, YFSETQ. This CDR3 is CASSLVGPWKNTEAFF. CDR3 DNA sequence: TGTGCCAGCAGCCTGGTAGGACCCTGGAAGAACACTGAAGCTTTCTTT.

This clonotype was detected a few times. V gene TRBV20-1 combines with J gene TRBJ2-7, with D unclear. Trimming removed 2 bases at V and 5 bases at J, with 10 bases between. The germline V gene has CDR1 DFQATT and CDR2 SNEGSKA (reference sequence). CDR3 length: 12 residues. The CDR3 bases are TGCAGTGCTAGATCCCATCTGGACGAGCAGTACTTC. Protein sequence: CSARSHLDEQYF.

This clonotype was found a few times. Its ends do not fully match the called genes, so a read error is possible. V gene TRBV29-1 combines with J gene TRBJ2-7, with D tentatively TRBD1 (5 bases). The CDR3 has 14 amino acids. Germline CDR1 SQVTM, CDR2 ANQGSEA. The CDR3 loop reads CSVEEAGLPYGQYF. For the CDR3, the DNA is TGCAGCGTTGAAGAGGCAGGGTTACCCTACGGGCAGTACTTC.

This chain joins TRBV12-3 or TRBV12-4 and TRBJ2-6, with 7 positions matching TRBD1. V was pared by 6 bases and J by 2 bases, with 7 bases of the junction left unmatched. The CDR3 is 16 residues long. The CDR3 here is CASSRLGGAGANVLTF. The CDR3 DNA follows: TGTGCCAGCAGCCGCCTAGGGGGCGCTGGGGCCAACGTCCTGACTTTC.

This clonotype was counted between two and nine times. This chain connects TRBV18 to TRBJ2-6; perhaps TRBD2 as D (6 bases). Germline V gene lookup returns CDR1 KGHSH and CDR2 LQKENI. Between the trimmed V and J ends, which lost 6 bases and 4 bases, there was a span of 13 bases. The CDR3 covers 15 residues. CDR3 sequence reads: CASSRREAGANVLTF. The CDR3 bases are TGTGCCAGCTCGCGCAGGGAGGCAGGGGCCAACGTCCTGACTTTC.

This clonotype was seen only a few times. The CDR3 DNA is TGTGCCAGCAGCCTAGGATACGGGACAGGGGACCATGGCTACACCTTC. This encodes CASSLGYGTGDHGYTF. The chain employs TRBV3-1 and TRBJ1-2; 10 bases agree with TRBD1. V trimming: 4 bases; J trimming: 6 bases; junction bases outside the gene matches: 11. Germline V gene lookup returns CDR1 LGHDT and CDR2 YNNKEL (reference sequence). The CDR3 loop spans 16 amino acids.

The J gene is TRBJ2-2, the V gene TRBV2; the D gene is possibly TRBD1 (6 bases). Germline V gene sequence: CDR1 SNHLY, CDR2 FYNNEI. The CDR3 runs 15 residues. V was trimmed by 6 bases and J by 1 base, leaving 12 bases between them. The DNA of the CDR3 is TGTGCCAGCAGCCATGAACAGGGGAACACCGGGGAGCTGTTTTTT. This gives the protein CASSHEQGNTGELFF.

This clonotype was counted between two and nine times. The gene calls are TRBV10-3 and TRBJ2-7; maybe TRBD2 (6 bases). The germline gives CDR1 ENHRY, CDR2 SYGVKD. This CDR3 has 12 residues. V was trimmed by 6 bases and J by 5 bases, leaving 11 bases between them. The CDR3, as DNA: TGTGCCATCAGGGGGGGATCCCACGAGCAGTACTTC. This encodes CAIRGGSHEQYF.

This clonotype was seen at least ten times. The chain joins TRBV2 to TRBJ2-5; D gene uncertain. Germline lookup yields CDR1 SNHLY and CDR2 FYNNEI. Trimming shortened V by 4 bases and J by 5 bases, and 14 bases separated the two germline ends. CDR3 length: 14 amino acids. CDR3 in amino acids: CASSAPRTWETQYF. The CDR3 DNA reads TGTGCCAGCAGTGCCCCCAGAACGTGGGAGACCCAGTACTTC.